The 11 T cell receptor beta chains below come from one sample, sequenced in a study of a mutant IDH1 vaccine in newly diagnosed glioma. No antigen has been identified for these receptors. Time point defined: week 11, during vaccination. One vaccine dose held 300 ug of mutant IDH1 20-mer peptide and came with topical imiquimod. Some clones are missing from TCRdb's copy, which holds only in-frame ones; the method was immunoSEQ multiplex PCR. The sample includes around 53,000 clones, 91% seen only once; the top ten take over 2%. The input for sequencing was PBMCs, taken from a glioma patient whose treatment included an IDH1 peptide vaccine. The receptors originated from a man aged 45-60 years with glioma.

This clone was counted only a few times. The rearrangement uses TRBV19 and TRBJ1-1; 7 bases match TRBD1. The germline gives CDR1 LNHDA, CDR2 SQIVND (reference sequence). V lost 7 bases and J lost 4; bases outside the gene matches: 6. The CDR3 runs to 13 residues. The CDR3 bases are TGTGCCAGTACCATTGGGACAGCCACTGAAGCTTTCTTT. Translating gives CASTIGTATEAFF.

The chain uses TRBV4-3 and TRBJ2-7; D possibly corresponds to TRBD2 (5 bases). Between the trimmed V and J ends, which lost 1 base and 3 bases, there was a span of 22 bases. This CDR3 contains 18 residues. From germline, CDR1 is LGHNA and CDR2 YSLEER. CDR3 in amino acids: CASSQALSIGAASYEQYF. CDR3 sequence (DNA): TGCGCCAGCAGCCAAGCGCTCAGTATCGGAGCGGCGAGCTACGAGCAGTACTTC.

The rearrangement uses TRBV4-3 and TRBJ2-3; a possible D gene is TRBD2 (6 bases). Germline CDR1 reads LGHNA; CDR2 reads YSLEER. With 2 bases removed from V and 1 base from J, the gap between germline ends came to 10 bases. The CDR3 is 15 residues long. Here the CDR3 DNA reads TGCGCCAGCAGCCAATGGGACTCCCGCACAGATACGCAGTATTTT. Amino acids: CASSQWDSRTDTQYF.

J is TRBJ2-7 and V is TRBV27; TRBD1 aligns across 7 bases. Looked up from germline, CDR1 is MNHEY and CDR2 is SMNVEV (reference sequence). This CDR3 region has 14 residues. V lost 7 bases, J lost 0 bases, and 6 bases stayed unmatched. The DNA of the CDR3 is TGTGCCAGCAAATTGACAGGGAGCTCCTACGAGCAGTACTTC. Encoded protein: CASKLTGSSYEQYF.

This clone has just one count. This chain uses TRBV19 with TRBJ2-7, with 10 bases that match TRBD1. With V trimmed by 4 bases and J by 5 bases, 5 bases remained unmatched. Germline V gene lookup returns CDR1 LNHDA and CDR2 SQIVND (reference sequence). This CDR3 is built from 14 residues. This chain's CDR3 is CASSTGTGAHEQYF. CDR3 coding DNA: TGTGCCAGTAGTACCGGGACAGGGGCCCACGAGCAGTACTTC.

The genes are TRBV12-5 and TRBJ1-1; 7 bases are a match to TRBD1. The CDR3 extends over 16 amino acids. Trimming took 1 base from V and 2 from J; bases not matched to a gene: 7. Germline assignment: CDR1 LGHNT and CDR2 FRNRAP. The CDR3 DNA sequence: TGTGCTAGTGGTTTGGGGGTTGGGACAGAAAACACTGAAGCTTTCTTT. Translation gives CASGLGVGTENTEAFF.

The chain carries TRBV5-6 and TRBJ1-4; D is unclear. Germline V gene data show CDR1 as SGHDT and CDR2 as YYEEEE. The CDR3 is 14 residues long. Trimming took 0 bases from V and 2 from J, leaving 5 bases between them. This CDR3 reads CASSLEVTNEKLFF. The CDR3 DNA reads TGTGCCAGCAGCTTGGAGGTTACTAATGAAAAACTGTTTTTT. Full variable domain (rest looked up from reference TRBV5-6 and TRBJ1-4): DAGVTQSPTHLIKTRGQQVTLRCSPKSGHDTVSWYQQALGQGPQFIFQYYEEEERQRGNFPDRFSGHQFPNYSSELNVNALLLGDSALYLCASSLEVTNEKLFFGSGTQLSVL.

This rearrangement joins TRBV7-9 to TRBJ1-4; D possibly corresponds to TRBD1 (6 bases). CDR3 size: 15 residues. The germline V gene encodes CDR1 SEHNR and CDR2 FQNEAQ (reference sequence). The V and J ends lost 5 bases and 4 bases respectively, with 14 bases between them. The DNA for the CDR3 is TGTGCCAGCAGCCAAAATCAGGGGATTAATGAAAAACTGTTTTTT. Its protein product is CASSQNQGINEKLFF. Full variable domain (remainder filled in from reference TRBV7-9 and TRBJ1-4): DTGVSQNPRHKITKRGQNVTFRCDPISEHNRLYWYRQTLGQGPEFLTYFQNEAQLEKSRLLSDRFSAERPKGSFSTLEIQRTEQGDSAMYLCASSQNQGINEKLFFGSGTQLSVL.

Written as DNA, the CDR3 is TGTGCCAGCAGCCAAGACGAGAACACTGAAGCTTTCTTT. Its translation: CASSQDENTEAFF. The V gene is TRBV4-2, the J gene TRBJ1-1, with D uncertain. In germline, CDR1 is LGHNA, CDR2 YNFKEQ. Trimming removed 0 bases from V and 1 base from J, with 3 bases in between. The CDR3 has 13 amino acids.

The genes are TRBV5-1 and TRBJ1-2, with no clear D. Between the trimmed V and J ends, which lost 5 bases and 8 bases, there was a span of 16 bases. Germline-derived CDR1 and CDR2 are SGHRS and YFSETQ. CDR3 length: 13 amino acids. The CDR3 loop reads CASRFRTEEGYTF. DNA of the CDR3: TGCGCCAGCAGATTTCGAACGGAGGAGGGCTACACCTTC.

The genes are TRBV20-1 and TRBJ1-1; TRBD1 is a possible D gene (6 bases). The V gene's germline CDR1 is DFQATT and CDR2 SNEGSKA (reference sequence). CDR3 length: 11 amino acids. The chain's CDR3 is CRPEGGTEAFF. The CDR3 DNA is TGCAGGCCGGAAGGGGGCACTGAAGCTTTCTTT.